This is a list of T cell receptor delta chains from one sample in a study of gamma-delta T cells after stem cell transplantation. TCRdb fed the RT-PCR reads into CATT to redo clone calling. The sample records about 5,400 delta-chain clones, just over 9.5% being singletons. The material sequenced was gamma-delta T cells. All receptors come from a human donor. It is not recorded whose cells these are; they may come from a transplant donor. Each CDR3 is given with its conserved first and last residue. D genes are given only for firm matches. A clone size is listed for some rows: how often the clone was seen (once, few, many), or a class if it is expanded.

J gene | D gene | clone size | V gene | CDR3 protein | CDR3 DNA
TRDJ3 | TRDD3 | - | TRDV2 | CASDKLGDTHKDTRQMFF | TGTGCCTCTGACAAACTGGGGGATACGCATAAAGACACCCGACAGATGTTTTTC
TRDJ3 | TRDD3 | few | TRDV2 | CACDPWGRDTRQMFF | TGTGCCTGTGACCCCTGGGGGAGGGACACCCGACAGATGTTTTTC
TRDJ1 | TRDD3 | - | TRDV2 | CACDLMATGGNRYTDKLIF | TGTGCCTGTGACCTCATGGCTACTGGGGGCAATAGGTACACCGATAAACTCATCTTT
TRDJ1 | TRDD3 | - | TRDV2 | CACQLLGGGLGDTDKLIF | TGTGCCTGTCAACTGCTTGGAGGGGGCCTGGGGGACACCGATAAACTCATCTTT
TRDJ3 | TRDD3 | - | TRDV2 | CACDELGSSWDTRQMFF | TGTGCCTGTGACGAACTGGGGAGCTCCTGGGACACCCGACAGATGTTTTTC
TRDJ1 | TRDD3 | large | TRDV2 | CACDNIRTGGNDTDKLIF | TGTGCCTGTGACAACATCCGTACTGGGGGAAACGATACCGATAAACTCATCTTT
TRDJ1 | - | - | TRDV2 | CACDTVAVGDLTDKLIF | TGTGCCTGTGACACCGTAGCGGTTGGGGACCTCACCGATAAACTCATCTTT
TRDJ1 | - | large | TRDV2 | CACDTVGSDTDKLIF | TGTGCCTGTGACACCGTGGGGTCCGACACCGATAAACTCATCTTT
TRDJ1 | TRDD2 | - | TRDV2 | CACDTVLPTVDITNYNTDKLIF | TGTGCCTGTGACACCGTCCTTCCTACGGTGGATATCACCAACTATAACACCGATAAACTCATCTTT
TRDJ3 | - | - | TRDV2 | CACDGGGPSSWDTRQMFF | TGTGCCTGTGACGGTGGGGGCCCGAGCTCCTGGGACACCCGACAGATGTTTTTC
TRDJ3 | TRDD3 | - | TRDV2 | CACDSSGTGGISSWDTRQMFF | TGTGCCTGTGACTCATCTGGGACTGGGGGAATTAGCTCCTGGGACACCCGACAGATGTTTTTC
TRDJ1 | TRDD3 | - | TRDV2 | CACDTVSYGGYANTDKLIF | TGTGCCTGTGACACCGTCTCCTACGGGGGATACGCTAACACCGATAAACTCATCTTT
TRDJ3 | - | - | TRDV2 | CACDTITGQDTRQMFF | TGTGCCTGTGACACCATTACTGGGCAGGACACCCGACAGATGTTTTTC
TRDJ1 | TRDD3 | - | TRDV2 | CACDQLLGGPTDKLIF | TGTGCCTGTGACCAGCTACTGGGGGGTCCCACCGATAAACTCATCTTT
TRDJ1 | TRDD3 | few | TRDV2 | CACDTLLGGQRDPYTDTLIF | TGTGCCTGTGACACTTTACTGGGGGGTCAGAGGGATCCTTACACCGATACACTCATCTTT
TRDJ1 | TRDD3 | medium-sized | TRDV2 | CACEHLGDTSTDKLIF | TGTGCCTGTGAACACCTGGGGGATACATCCACCGATAAACTCATCTTT